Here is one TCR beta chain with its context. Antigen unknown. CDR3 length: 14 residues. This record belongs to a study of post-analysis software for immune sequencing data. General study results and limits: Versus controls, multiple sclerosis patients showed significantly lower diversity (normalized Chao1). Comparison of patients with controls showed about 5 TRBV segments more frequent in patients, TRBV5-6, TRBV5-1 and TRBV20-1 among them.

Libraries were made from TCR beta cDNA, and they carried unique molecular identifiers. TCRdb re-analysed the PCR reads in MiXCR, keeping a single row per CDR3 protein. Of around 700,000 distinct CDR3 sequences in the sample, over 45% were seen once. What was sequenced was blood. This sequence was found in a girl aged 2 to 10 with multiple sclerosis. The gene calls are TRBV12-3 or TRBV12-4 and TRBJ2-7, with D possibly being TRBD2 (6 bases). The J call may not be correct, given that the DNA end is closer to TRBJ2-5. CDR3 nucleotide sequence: TGTGCCAGTTCGGAGGGGCTTCAAGGGGAGACCCAGTACTTC. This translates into CASSEGLQGETQYF.